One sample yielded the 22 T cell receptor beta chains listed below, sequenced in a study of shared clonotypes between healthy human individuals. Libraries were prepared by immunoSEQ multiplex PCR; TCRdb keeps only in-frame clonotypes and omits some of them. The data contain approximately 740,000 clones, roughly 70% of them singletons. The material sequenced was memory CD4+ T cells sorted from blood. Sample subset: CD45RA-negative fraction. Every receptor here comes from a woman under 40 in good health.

For the CDR3, the DNA is TGTGCCAGCAGCTCCGGGACTAGAGACACCGGGGAGCTGTTTTTT. This sequence encodes CASSSGTRDTGELFF. This rearrangement joins TRBV7-6 to TRBJ2-2; TRBD2 aligns across 8 bases. Trimming at V came to 4 bases and at J to 3 bases, leaving 4 bases not matched to a gene. CDR3 size: 15 residues. Germline CDR1 SGHVS, CDR2 FNYEAQ. Together with reference TRBV7-6 and TRBJ2-2, the CDR3 gives the full variable domain: GAGVSQSPRYKVTKRGQDVALRCDPISGHVSLYWYRQALGQGPEFLTYFNYEAQQDKSGLPNDRFSAERPEGSISTLTIQRTEQRDSAMYRCASSSGTRDTGELFFGEGSRLTVL.

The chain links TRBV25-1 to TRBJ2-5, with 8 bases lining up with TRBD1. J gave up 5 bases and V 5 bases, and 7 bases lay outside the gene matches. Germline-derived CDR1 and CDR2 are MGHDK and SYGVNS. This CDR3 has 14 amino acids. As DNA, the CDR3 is TGTGCCAGCAGTACTCAGGGGGCGCGGGAGACCCAGTACTTC. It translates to CASSTQGARETQYF.

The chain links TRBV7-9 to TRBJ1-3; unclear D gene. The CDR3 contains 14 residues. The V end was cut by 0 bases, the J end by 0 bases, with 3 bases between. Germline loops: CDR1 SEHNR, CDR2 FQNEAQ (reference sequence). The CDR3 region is CASSLATSGNTIYF. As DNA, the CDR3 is TGTGCCAGCAGCTTAGCAACCTCTGGAAACACCATATATTTT.

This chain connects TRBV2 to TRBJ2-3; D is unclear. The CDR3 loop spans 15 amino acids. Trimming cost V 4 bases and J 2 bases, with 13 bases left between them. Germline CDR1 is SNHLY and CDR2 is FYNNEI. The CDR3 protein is CASSVFRGYTDTQYF. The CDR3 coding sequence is TGTGCCAGCAGTGTCTTTCGCGGTTACACAGATACGCAGTATTTT.

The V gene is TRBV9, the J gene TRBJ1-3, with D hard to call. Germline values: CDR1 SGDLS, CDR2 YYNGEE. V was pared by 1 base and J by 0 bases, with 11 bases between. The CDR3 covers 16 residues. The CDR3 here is CASSVTLSTSGNTIYF. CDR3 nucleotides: TGTGCCAGCAGCGTAACCCTTTCGACCTCTGGAAACACCATATATTTT.

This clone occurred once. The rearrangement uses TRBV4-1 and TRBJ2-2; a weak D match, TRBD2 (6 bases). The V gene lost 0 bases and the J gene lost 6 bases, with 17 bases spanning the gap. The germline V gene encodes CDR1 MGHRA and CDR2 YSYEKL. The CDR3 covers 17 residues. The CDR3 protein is CASSQDLGARGAGELFF. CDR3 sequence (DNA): TGCGCCAGCAGCCAAGATCTAGGGGCGCGGGGTGCCGGGGAGCTGTTTTTT.

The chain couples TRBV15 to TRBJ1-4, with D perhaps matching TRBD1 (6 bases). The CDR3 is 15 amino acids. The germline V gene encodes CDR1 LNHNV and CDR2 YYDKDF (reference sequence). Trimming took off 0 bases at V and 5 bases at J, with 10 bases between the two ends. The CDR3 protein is CATSRDLQGNEKLFF. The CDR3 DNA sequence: TGTGCCACCAGCAGAGATCTTCAGGGGAATGAAAAACTGTTTTTT.

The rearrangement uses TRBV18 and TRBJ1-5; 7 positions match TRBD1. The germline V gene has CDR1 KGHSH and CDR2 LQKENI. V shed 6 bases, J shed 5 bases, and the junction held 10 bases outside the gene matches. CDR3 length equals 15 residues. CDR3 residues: CASSTSRDRDQPQHF. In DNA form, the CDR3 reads TGTGCCAGCTCTACCAGCCGAGACAGGGATCAGCCCCAGCATTTT.

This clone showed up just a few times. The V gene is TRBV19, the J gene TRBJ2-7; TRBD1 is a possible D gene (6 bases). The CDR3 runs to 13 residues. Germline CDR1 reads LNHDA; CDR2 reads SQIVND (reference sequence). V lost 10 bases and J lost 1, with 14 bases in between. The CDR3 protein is CATGQPGSYEQYF. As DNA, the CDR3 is TGTGCCACAGGACAGCCCGGTTCCTACGAGCAGTACTTC.

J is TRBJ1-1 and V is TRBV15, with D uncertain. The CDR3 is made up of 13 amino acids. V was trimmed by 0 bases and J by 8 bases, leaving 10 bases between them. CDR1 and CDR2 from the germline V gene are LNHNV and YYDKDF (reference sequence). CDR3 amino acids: CATSRDRQAEAFF. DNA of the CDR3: TGTGCCACCAGCAGAGATCGTCAGGCGGAAGCTTTCTTT.

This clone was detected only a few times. CDR3 nucleotides: TGTGCCTGGAGGTCCGGGACCCACTACGAGCAGTACTTC. Residues: CAWRSGTHYEQYF. V and J are TRBV30 and TRBJ2-7; TRBD1 or TRBD2 may be the D gene (5 bases each). Germline lookup yields CDR1 GTSNPN and CDR2 SVGIG (reference sequence). The CDR3 extends over 13 amino acids. With 3 bases removed from V and 3 bases from J, the gap between germline ends came to 12 bases.

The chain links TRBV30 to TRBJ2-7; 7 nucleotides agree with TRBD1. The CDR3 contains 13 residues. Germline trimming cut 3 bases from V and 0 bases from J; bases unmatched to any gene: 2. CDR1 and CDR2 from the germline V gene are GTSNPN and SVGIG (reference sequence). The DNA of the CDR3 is TGTGCCTGGAGAAGGACAGGCTCCTACGAGCAGTACTTC. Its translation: CAWRRTGSYEQYF.

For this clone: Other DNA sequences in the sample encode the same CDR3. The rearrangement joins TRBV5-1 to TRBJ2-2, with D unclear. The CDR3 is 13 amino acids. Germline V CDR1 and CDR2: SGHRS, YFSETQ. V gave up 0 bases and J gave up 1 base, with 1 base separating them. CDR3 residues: CASSLGNTGELFF. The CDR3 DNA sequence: TGCGCCAGCAGCTTGGGGAACACCGGGGAGCTGTTTTTT.

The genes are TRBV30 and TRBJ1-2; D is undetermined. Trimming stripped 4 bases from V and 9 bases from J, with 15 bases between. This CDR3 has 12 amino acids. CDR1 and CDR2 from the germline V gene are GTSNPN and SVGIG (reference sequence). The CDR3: CAWKTAGYSYTF. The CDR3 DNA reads TGTGCCTGGAAAACCGCAGGATATAGCTACACCTTC.

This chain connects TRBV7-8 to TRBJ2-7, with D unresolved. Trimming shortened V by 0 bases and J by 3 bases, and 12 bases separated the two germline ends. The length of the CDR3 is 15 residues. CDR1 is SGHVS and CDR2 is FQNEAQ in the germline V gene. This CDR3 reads CASSLAVGPDYEQYF. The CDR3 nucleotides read TGTGCCAGCAGCTTAGCGGTAGGACCAGACTACGAGCAGTACTTC.

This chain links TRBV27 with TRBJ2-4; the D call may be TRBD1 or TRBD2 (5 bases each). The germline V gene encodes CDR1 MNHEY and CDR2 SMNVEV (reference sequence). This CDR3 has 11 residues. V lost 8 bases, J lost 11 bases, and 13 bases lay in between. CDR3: CASGRQGVQYF. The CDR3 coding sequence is TGTGCCAGCGGGCGCCAGGGAGTTCAGTACTTC.

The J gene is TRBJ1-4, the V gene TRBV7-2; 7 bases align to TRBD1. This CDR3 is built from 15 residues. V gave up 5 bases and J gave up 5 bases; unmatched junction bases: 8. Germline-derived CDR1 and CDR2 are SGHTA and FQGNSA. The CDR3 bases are TGTGCCAGCAGCAATCAACCGGGACAGAATGAAAAACTGTTTTTT. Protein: CASSNQPGQNEKLFF.

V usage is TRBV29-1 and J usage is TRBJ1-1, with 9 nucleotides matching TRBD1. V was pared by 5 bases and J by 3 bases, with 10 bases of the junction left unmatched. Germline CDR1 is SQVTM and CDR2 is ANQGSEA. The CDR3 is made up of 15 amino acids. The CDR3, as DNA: TGCAGCGTTCCTACAGTACAGGGGGCAGACACTGAAGCTTTCTTT. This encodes CSVPTVQGADTEAFF.

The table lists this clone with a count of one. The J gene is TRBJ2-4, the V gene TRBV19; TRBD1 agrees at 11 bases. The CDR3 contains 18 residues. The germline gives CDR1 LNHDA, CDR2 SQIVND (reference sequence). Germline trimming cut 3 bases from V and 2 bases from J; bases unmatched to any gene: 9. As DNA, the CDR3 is TGTGCCAGTAGTATCGGTTCCGGGACAGGGGGATCCAAAAACATTCAGTACTTC. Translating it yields CASSIGSGTGGSKNIQYF.

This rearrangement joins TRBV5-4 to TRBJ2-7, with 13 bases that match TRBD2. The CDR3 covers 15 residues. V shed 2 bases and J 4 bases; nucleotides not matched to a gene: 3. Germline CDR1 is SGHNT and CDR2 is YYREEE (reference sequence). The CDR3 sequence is CASSLRLAGGYEQYF. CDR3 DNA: TGTGCCAGCAGCTTACGACTAGCGGGAGGATACGAGCAGTACTTC.

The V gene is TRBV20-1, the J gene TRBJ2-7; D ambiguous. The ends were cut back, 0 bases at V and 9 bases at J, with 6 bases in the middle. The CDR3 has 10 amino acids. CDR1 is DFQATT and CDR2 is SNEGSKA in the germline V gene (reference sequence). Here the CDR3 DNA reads TGCAGTGCTAGAGAACTACTGCAGTACTTC. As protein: CSARELLQYF.

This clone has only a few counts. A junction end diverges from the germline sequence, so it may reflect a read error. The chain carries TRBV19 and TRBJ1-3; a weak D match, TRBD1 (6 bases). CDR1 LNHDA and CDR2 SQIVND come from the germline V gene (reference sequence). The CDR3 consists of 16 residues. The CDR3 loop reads CASSPSTQPGRDTLYF. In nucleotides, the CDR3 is TGTGCCAGTAGCCCCTCGACCCAGCCCGGTCGGGACACCCTATATTTT.